Shown below are 21 T cell receptor beta chains from a single sample sequenced in a study of shared clonotypes between healthy human individuals. Here immunoSEQ multiplex PCR was the method, and the copy in TCRdb shows in-frame clones only, minus some. This sample has over a million clones, with 65% to 75% found just once. Material: memory CD4+ T cells sorted from blood. As for subset: CD45RA-negative fraction. These receptors originate from a man between 18 and 35 years old in good health.

This clone was detected a few times. This sequence joins TRBV30 and TRBJ2-3; the match to TRBD1 covers 7 bases. The CDR3 contains 13 residues. Trimming at V came to 8 bases and at J to 1 base, leaving 6 bases not matched to a gene. Germline assignment: CDR1 GTSNPN and CDR2 SVGIG (reference sequence). This CDR3 reads CAEDGQGTDTQYF. CDR3 in DNA: TGTGCCGAGGATGGACAGGGCACAGATACGCAGTATTTT.

The table lists this clone with a few counts. The chain joins TRBV4-3 to TRBJ2-7, with D perhaps TRBD2 (5 bases). The germline V gene has CDR1 LGHNA and CDR2 YSLEER. Trimming left V 0 bases short and J 4 bases short, with 13 bases between. CDR3 length equals 15 residues. CDR3 sequence reads: CASSQDPSRRYEQYF. The DNA of the CDR3 is TGCGCCAGCAGCCAAGACCCTAGCAGGCGGTACGAGCAGTACTTC.

The sample holds a few counts of this clone. The genes are TRBV5-4 and TRBJ1-6; D remains ambiguous. The CDR3 sequence is 13 residues long. The V end was cut by 2 bases, the J end by 1 base, with 1 base between. From germline, CDR1 is SGHNT and CDR2 YYREEE (reference sequence). CDR3 sequence (DNA): TGTGCCAGCAGCTTATCCTATAATTCACCCCTCCACTTT. Its protein product is CASSLSYNSPLHF.

The chain uses TRBV6-5 and TRBJ2-7; D remains unclear. The CDR3 loop spans 13 amino acids. Germline CDR1 and CDR2: MNHEY and SVGAGI. The germline V and J ends were trimmed by 4 bases and 2 bases, with 9 bases remaining between them. CDR3 amino acids: CASSSLQPYEQYF. The CDR3 DNA follows: TGTGCCAGCAGTTCGCTCCAACCCTACGAGCAGTACTTC.

V and J are TRBV7-2 and TRBJ1-6; TRBD1 matches 7 bases. Per the germline V gene, CDR1 is SGHTA and CDR2 is FQGNSA. V dropped 4 bases and J dropped 10; count of bases not matched to a gene: 7. The CDR3 spans 14 residues. The CDR3 bases are TGTGCCAGCAGCTCCCAGGGGGGGCGGTCACCCCTCCACTTT. It translates to CASSSQGGRSPLHF. Full variable domain (missing parts from reference TRBV7-2 and TRBJ1-6): GAGVSQSPSNKVTEKGKDVELRCDPISGHTALYWYRQSLGQGLEFLIYFQGNSAPDKSGLPSDRFSAERTGGSVSTLTIQRTQQEDSAVYLCASSSQGGRSPLHFGNGTRLTVT.

The J gene is TRBJ2-7, the V gene TRBV5-6; D gene uncertain. Per germline, CDR1 SGHDT and CDR2 YYEEEE. Trimming removed 0 bases at V and 0 bases at J, with 4 bases between. This CDR3 comprises 13 residues. CDR3 in amino acids: CASSLASSYEQYF. CDR3 coding DNA: TGTGCCAGCAGCTTGGCGAGCTCCTACGAGCAGTACTTC.

This clone was seen only a few times. The V and J genes are TRBV27 and TRBJ2-7; 8 bases fit TRBD1. This CDR3 region has 15 residues. The germline V gene encodes CDR1 MNHEY and CDR2 SMNVEV (reference sequence). Trimming cost V 0 bases and J 6 bases; bases outside gene matches: 7. CDR3 in amino acids: CASSLSSQGAGEQYF. DNA for the CDR3: TGTGCCAGCAGTTTATCATCCCAGGGGGCGGGCGAGCAGTACTTC.

This clone was seen just once. V is TRBV18 and J is TRBJ2-7; 7 bases are shared with TRBD1. The CDR3 length is 14 residues. The germline gives CDR1 KGHSH, CDR2 LQKENI. With V trimmed by 4 bases and J by 0 bases, 3 bases remained unmatched. This CDR3 is CASSQGATSYEQYF. The CDR3 DNA sequence: TGTGCCAGCTCACAGGGGGCCACCTCCTACGAGCAGTACTTC.

This clone was counted a single time. The chain couples TRBV30 to TRBJ1-1; no clear D gene. The V end was cut by 0 bases, the J end by 3 bases, with 11 bases between. This CDR3 has 14 residues. Per germline, CDR1 GTSNPN and CDR2 SVGIG (reference sequence). This CDR3 is CAWSVSLSDTEAFF. The CDR3 DNA reads as TGTGCCTGGAGTGTTTCTCTCTCGGACACTGAAGCTTTCTTT.

This chain connects TRBV9 to TRBJ1-2; TRBD1 might be the D (5 bases). Per the germline V gene, CDR1 is SGDLS and CDR2 is YYNGEE. Between the trimmed V and J ends, which lost 3 bases and 8 bases, there was a span of 23 bases. The CDR3 has 16 amino acids. The CDR3 loop reads CASSAQIAGRLGGYTF. The CDR3 nucleotides read TGTGCCAGCAGCGCCCAGATAGCAGGGCGCCTGGGCGGCTACACCTTC. Full variable domain (missing parts from reference TRBV9 and TRBJ1-2): DSGVTQTPKHLITATGQRVTLRCSPRSGDLSVYWYQQSLDQGLQFLIQYYNGEERAKGNILERFSAQQFPDLHSELNLSSLELGDSALYFCASSAQIAGRLGGYTFGSGTRLTVV.

The chain is built from TRBV6-5 and TRBJ2-3; possibly TRBD2 for D (5 bases). Per the germline V gene, CDR1 is MNHEY and CDR2 is SVGAGI. Trimming cost V 4 bases and J 1 base, with 12 bases left between them. This CDR3 is built from 15 residues. CDR3 region: CASSFLALGTDTQYF. As DNA, the CDR3 is TGTGCCAGCAGTTTTCTAGCCTTGGGCACAGATACGCAGTATTTT.

V gene TRBV6-1 combines with J gene TRBJ1-5; D gene unclear. The CDR3 is made up of 14 amino acids. V lost 2 bases and J 6 bases, leaving 11 bases between the germline ends. Per germline, CDR1 MNHNS and CDR2 SASEGT. The CDR3 here is CASSENLVGQPQHF. The CDR3 DNA is TGTGCCAGCAGTGAAAACTTGGTGGGTCAGCCCCAGCATTTT.

J is TRBJ2-5 and V is TRBV7-9, with 12 bases identical to TRBD1. Germline trimming cut 5 bases from V and 7 bases from J; bases unmatched to any gene: 8. The CDR3 totals 15 residues. CDR1 and CDR2 from the germline V gene are SEHNR and FQNEAQ (reference sequence). The CDR3 protein is CASSLGTGGEVTQYF. CDR3 coding DNA: TGTGCCAGCAGCCTCGGGACAGGGGGCGAGGTGACCCAGTACTTC.

This clone was detected a few times. This chain links TRBV10-2 with TRBJ1-3, with TRBD1 matching over 9 bases. The V gene's germline CDR1 is WSHSY and CDR2 SAAADI. CDR3 size: 14 residues. The trim removed 6 bases at V and 8 bases at J, leaving 8 bases unmatched. CDR3 amino acids: CASSTDRGRDTIYF. CDR3 DNA sequence: TGCGCCAGCAGCACGGACAGGGGAAGGGACACCATATATTTT.

The V call is TRBV11-3, the J call TRBJ1-1; D is ambiguous. V shed 1 base and J shed 6 bases, with 9 bases lying between them. The CDR3 sequence is 13 residues long. Germline CDR1 and CDR2: SGHNT and YENEEA. CDR3 sequence reads: CASSLGVTAEAFF. The CDR3 DNA follows: TGTGCCAGCAGCTTAGGTGTCACCGCTGAAGCTTTCTTT.

The chain combines TRBV19 with TRBJ1-2, with 9 bases identical to TRBD1. The V segment lost 3 bases and the J segment 4 bases; nucleotides outside the gene matches: 3. Per germline, CDR1 LNHDA and CDR2 SQIVND (reference sequence). This CDR3 comprises 14 residues. CDR3 region: CASSMGQGGYGYTF. As DNA, the CDR3 is TGTGCCAGTAGTATGGGACAGGGCGGCTATGGCTACACCTTC.

This clone was counted between two and nine times. The chain combines TRBV5-1 with TRBJ2-3, with 7 bases aligning to TRBD1. The CDR3 length is 15 residues. V shed 5 bases and J 0 bases; nucleotides not matched to a gene: 6. From germline, CDR1 is SGHRS and CDR2 YFSETQ. This CDR3 is CASRAGTVSTDTQYF. The DNA for the CDR3 is TGCGCCAGCAGGGCCGGGACAGTAAGCACAGATACGCAGTATTTT.

This chain joins TRBV7-9 and TRBJ2-2, with TRBD1 matching over 9 bases. Trimming took 1 base from V and 1 from J; bases not matched to a gene: 7. This CDR3 is 18 amino acids long. CDR1 SEHNR and CDR2 FQNEAQ come from the germline V gene (reference sequence). The CDR3 DNA is TGTGCCAGCAGCTTAGGAGTTGGGGGACAGGGGAACACCGGGGAGCTGTTTTTT. It specifies CASSLGVGGQGNTGELFF. Full variable domain (outside the CDR3, taken from reference TRBV7-9 and TRBJ2-2): DTGVSQNPRHKITKRGQNVTFRCDPISEHNRLYWYRQTLGQGPEFLTYFQNEAQLEKSRLLSDRFSAERPKGSFSTLEIQRTEQGDSAMYLCASSLGVGGQGNTGELFFGEGSRLTVL.

This rearrangement joins TRBV5-1 to TRBJ2-2; TRBD1 matches at 10 bases. V shed 2 bases and J 6 bases; nucleotides not matched to a gene: 7. CDR3 length: 16 amino acids. Germline V gene sequence: CDR1 SGHRS, CDR2 YFSETQ. The DNA for the CDR3 is TGCGCCAGCAGCTTTTCAGGACAGGGGGAATCCGGGGAGCTGTTTTTT. Encoded protein: CASSFSGQGESGELFF.

The sample holds one count of this clone. Distinct nucleotide sequences in the sample also encode this CDR3. This chain connects TRBV7-9 to TRBJ2-7; 7 positions match TRBD1. This CDR3 contains 13 residues. Germline CDR1 SEHNR, CDR2 FQNEAQ (reference sequence). With V trimmed by 3 bases and J by 3 bases, 2 bases remained unmatched. CDR3 protein: CASSFRGRYEQYF. In DNA, the CDR3 is TGTGCCAGCAGCTTTAGGGGGCGCTACGAGCAGTACTTC.

This clone was observed a handful of times. The rearrangement joins TRBV5-1 to TRBJ2-7; maybe TRBD2 (7 bases). CDR3 length equals 15 residues. Germline-derived CDR1 and CDR2 are SGHRS and YFSETQ. Trimming shortened V by 2 bases and J by 4 bases, and 16 bases separated the two germline ends. CDR3 amino acids: CASSLGGGAVYEQYF. The CDR3 nucleotides read TGCGCCAGCAGCTTAGGAGGGGGGGCTGTATACGAGCAGTACTTC.